The 9 T cell receptor beta chains listed next were all sequenced from one sample in a study of CD8 T cells in Susac syndrome (dated by TCRdb to between 2018 and 2021). Library creation used the immunoSEQ multiplex PCR assay. RNA was extracted using the RNeasy kit, and about 0.45 to 1 ug of the RNA was reverse transcribed with random hexamers. The public reads were reprocessed in TCRdb via fastp at Q25 and MiXCR, keeping in-frame beta chains. CDR3 protein duplicates are merged, each entry listing the most common genes and DNA. The sample yields approximately 230,000 distinct CDR3 sequences; 85% to 95% were counted once. Roughly 0.072% of the sample goes to the ten largest clones. The specimen was CD4+ T cells from PBMCs. The source of these receptors is a human donor with multiple sclerosis.

The chain links TRBV29-1 to TRBJ2-1; D is perhaps TRBD2 (7 bases). Trimming took off 4 bases at V and 7 bases at J, with 14 bases between the two ends. The CDR3 has 13 residues. The germline V gene has CDR1 SQVTM and CDR2 ANQGSEA. DNA of the CDR3: TGCAGCGTTGGTGGGGGGGCCGTAAATGAGCAGTTCTTC. This codes for CSVGGGAVNEQFF.

The count of this clonotype is one. V usage is TRBV29-1 and J usage is TRBJ2-1; 7 bases fit TRBD1. The germline V gene encodes CDR1 SQVTM and CDR2 ANQGSEA. The CDR3 has 13 amino acids. V lost 5 bases and J lost 6; bases outside the gene matches: 7. CDR3 sequence: CSVKRGLGNEQFF. The CDR3 DNA is TGCAGCGTTAAGAGGGGGCTAGGCAATGAGCAGTTCTTC.

This rearrangement joins TRBV12-3 or TRBV12-4 to TRBJ2-7; TRBD2 aligns across 13 bases. CDR3 length equals 15 residues. V dropped 5 bases and J dropped 5; count of bases not matched to a gene: 6. CDR3 loop: CASSTSGGAYHEQYF. As DNA, the CDR3 is TGTGCCAGCAGTACTAGCGGGGGGGCATACCACGAGCAGTACTTC.

This clonotype is a singleton in its sample. V is TRBV27 and J is TRBJ2-7; weak D call: TRBD2 (6 bases). The germline V gene encodes CDR1 MNHEY and CDR2 SMNVEV (reference sequence). The CDR3 runs to 13 residues. The ends were cut back, 8 bases at V and 2 bases at J, with 13 bases in the middle. The CDR3 bases are TGTGCCAGCGGTCGGGACTTCCCCTACGAGCAGTACTTC. As protein: CASGRDFPYEQYF.

The chain links TRBV20-1 to TRBJ2-5; TRBD2 might be the D (6 bases). CDR1 and CDR2 from the germline V gene are DFQATT and SNEGSKA (reference sequence). The CDR3 consists of 14 residues. Trimming left V 5 bases short and J 2 bases short, with 15 bases between. The CDR3 DNA is TGCAGTGCTTATCTAGGGACTTCGCAAGAGACCCAGTACTTC. Its protein product is CSAYLGTSQETQYF.

This clonotype was counted between two and nine times. The V gene is TRBV6-1, the J gene TRBJ2-1, with 9 bases fitting TRBD2. The CDR3 has 14 residues. V lost 10 bases and J lost 6; bases outside the gene matches: 10. The germline gives CDR1 MNHNS, CDR2 SASEGT. The CDR3 bases are TGTGCCATCACGCGGGCGGGAGGGGGCAATGAGCAGTTCTTC. Amino acid sequence: CAITRAGGGNEQFF.

This chain connects TRBV7-7 to TRBJ2-7; D is unresolved. Germline CDR1 is SSHAT and CDR2 is FNYEAQ (reference sequence). The CDR3 is 13 amino acids. The CDR3, as DNA: TGTGCTAGCAGCTTAGGTGTGGGCTACGAGCAGTACGTC. Residues: CASSLGVGYEQYV.

The chain recombines TRBV7-6 with TRBJ2-7, with 7 bases aligning to TRBD1. Germline CDR1 and CDR2: SGHVS and FNYEAQ. CDR3 length equals 14 residues. V gave up 4 bases and J gave up 2 bases; unmatched junction bases: 5. Here the CDR3 DNA reads TGTGCCAGCAGCTACACCGGGACAGCCTACGAGCAGTACTTC. Encoded protein: CASSYTGTAYEQYF.

The gene calls are TRBV7-8 and TRBJ1-4; D is perhaps TRBD1 (5 bases). CDR1 and CDR2 from the germline V gene are SGHVS and FQNEAQ. V gave up 2 bases and J gave up 0 bases, with 19 bases separating them. The CDR3 runs to 19 residues. CDR3 nucleotides: TGTGCCAGCAGCTTATTTTGGGGGGACCGACAGTCAACTAATGAAAAACTGTTTTTT. Translated: CASSLFWGDRQSTNEKLFF.